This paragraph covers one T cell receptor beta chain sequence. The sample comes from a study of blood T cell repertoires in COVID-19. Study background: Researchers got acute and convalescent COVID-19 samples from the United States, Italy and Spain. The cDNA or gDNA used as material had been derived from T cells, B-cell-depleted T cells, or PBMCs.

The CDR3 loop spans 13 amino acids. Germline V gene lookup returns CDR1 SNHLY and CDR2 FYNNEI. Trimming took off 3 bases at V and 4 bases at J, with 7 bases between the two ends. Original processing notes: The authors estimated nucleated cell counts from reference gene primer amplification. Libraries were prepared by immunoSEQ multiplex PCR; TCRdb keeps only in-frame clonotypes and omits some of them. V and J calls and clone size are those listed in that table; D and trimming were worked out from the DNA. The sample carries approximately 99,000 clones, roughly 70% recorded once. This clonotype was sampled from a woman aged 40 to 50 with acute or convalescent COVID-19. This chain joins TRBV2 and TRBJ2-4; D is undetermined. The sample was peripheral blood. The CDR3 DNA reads TGTGCCAGCAGTGAGAGCGATAAAAACATTCAGTACTTC. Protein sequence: CASSESDKNIQYF.